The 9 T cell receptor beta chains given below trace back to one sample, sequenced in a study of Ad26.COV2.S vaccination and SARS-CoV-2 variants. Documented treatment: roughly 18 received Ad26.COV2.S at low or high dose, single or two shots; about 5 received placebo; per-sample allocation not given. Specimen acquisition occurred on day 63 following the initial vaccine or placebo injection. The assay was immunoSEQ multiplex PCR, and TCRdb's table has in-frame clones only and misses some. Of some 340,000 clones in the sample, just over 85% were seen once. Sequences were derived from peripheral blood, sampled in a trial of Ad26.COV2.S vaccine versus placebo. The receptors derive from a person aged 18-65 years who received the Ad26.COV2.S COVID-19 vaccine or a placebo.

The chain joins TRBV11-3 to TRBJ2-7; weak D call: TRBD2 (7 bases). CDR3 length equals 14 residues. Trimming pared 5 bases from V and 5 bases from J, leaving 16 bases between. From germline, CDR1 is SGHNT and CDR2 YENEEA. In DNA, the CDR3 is TGTGCCAGCAGCACAGGGAGGGTTCACGACGAGCAGTACTTC. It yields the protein CASSTGRVHDEQYF.

CDR3 nucleotide sequence: TGTGCCAGCAACACGGGGGGGTCCTACGAGCAGTACTTC. It specifies CASNTGGSYEQYF. J is TRBJ2-7 and V is TRBV6-5; 8 bases align to TRBD2. CDR3 length: 13 amino acids. Germline V gene lookup returns CDR1 MNHEY and CDR2 SVGAGI. V shed 7 bases, J shed 1 base, and the junction held 3 bases outside the gene matches.

CDR3 nucleotide sequence: TGTGCCAGCAGCCCCCCAGGGGGCTACTATGGCTACACCTTC. Translation: CASSPPGGYYGYTF. J is TRBJ1-2 and V is TRBV14; 8 bases align to TRBD1. Germline V gives CDR1 SGHDN, CDR2 FVKESK. The CDR3 loop spans 14 amino acids. Germline trimming cut 4 bases from V and 3 bases from J; bases unmatched to any gene: 4. The whole variable domain, remainder taken from reference TRBV14 and TRBJ1-2, is EAGVTQFPSHSVIEKGQTVTLRCDPISGHDNLYWYRRVMGKEIKFLLHFVKESKQDESGMPNNRFLAERTGGTYSTLKVQPAELEDSGVYFCASSPPGGYYGYTFGSGTRLTVV.

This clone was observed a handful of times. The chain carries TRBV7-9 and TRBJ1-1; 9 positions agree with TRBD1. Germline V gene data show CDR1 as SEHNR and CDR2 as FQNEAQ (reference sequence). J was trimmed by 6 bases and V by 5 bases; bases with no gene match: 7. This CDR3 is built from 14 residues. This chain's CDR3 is CASSEGQGGSEAFF. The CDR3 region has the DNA TGTGCCAGCAGCGAGGGACAGGGAGGCTCTGAAGCTTTCTTT. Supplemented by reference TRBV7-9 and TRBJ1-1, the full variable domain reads DTGVSQNPRHKITKRGQNVTFRCDPISEHNRLYWYRQTLGQGPEFLTYFQNEAQLEKSRLLSDRFSAERPKGSFSTLEIQRTEQGDSAMYLCASSEGQGGSEAFFGQGTRLTVV.

In nucleotides, the CDR3 is TGCGCCAGCAGCTCCGGGGCAGGGGCCCCGTACCAAGAGACCCAGTACTTC. Amino acid sequence: CASSSGAGAPYQETQYF. The rearrangement links TRBV5-1 to TRBJ2-5, with a tentative D call TRBD1 (6 bases). CDR1 is SGHRS, CDR2 YFSETQ, per germline. V was pared by 3 bases and J by 0 bases, with 18 bases between. The CDR3 is made up of 17 amino acids.

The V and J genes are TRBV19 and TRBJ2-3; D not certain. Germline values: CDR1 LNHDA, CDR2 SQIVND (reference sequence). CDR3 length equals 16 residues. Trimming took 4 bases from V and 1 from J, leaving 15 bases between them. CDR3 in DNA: TGTGCCAGTAGTACCTCTGGACGGTGGGGCACAGATACGCAGTATTTT. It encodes CASSTSGRWGTDTQYF.

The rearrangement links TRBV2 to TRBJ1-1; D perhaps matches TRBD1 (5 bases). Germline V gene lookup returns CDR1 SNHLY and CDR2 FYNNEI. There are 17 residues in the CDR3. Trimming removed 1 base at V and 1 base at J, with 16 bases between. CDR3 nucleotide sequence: TGTGCCAGCAGTGAAGAATCGGGCAGGGTTAGGAACACTGAAGCTTTCTTT. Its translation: CASSEESGRVRNTEAFF.

The CDR3 loop is CASSLESGWSQTEAFF. CDR3 sequence (DNA): TGCGCCAGCAGCTTGGAGTCAGGATGGTCGCAAACTGAAGCTTTCTTT. This chain joins TRBV5-1 and TRBJ1-1; D is ambiguous. The germline V gene encodes CDR1 SGHRS and CDR2 YFSETQ. V was trimmed by 0 bases and J by 5 bases, leaving 17 bases between them. This CDR3 contains 16 residues.

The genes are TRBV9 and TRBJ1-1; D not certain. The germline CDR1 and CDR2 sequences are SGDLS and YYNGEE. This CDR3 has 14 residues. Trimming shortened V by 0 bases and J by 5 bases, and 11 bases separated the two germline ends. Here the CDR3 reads CASSVAGDRTEAFF. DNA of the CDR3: TGTGCCAGCAGCGTAGCTGGGGATAGGACTGAAGCTTTCTTT.